A few counts support the clone carrying this TCR beta chain. The antigen is not known. The data belong to a study of beta chain features in type 1 diabetes. Findings of the study overall: Across all four CD4+ subsets, people with type 1 diabetes showed modestly shorter TCRB CDR3s.

As every portion of the isolated RNA was reverse transcribed, the sequencing read expressed TCRB transcripts. Here immunoSEQ multiplex PCR was the method, and the copy in TCRdb shows in-frame clones only, minus some. The sample has 300,000 to 350,000 clones, 6.5% to 10% seen once. This CDR3 has 11 residues. CDR1 DFQATT and CDR2 SNEGSKA come from the germline V gene (reference sequence). V was trimmed by 5 bases and J by 6 bases, leaving 11 bases between them. The V and J genes are TRBV20-1 and TRBJ2-7; no definite D call. The source of this sequence is a woman aged 18-30 years in good health. The sequenced material came from central memory CD4+ T cells from blood. Here the CDR3 reads CSAQDFGEQYF. DNA of the CDR3: TGCAGTGCTCAAGACTTCGGCGAGCAGTACTTC.